The 19 T cell receptor beta chains below were found in one sample sequenced in a study of blood T cell repertoires in COVID-19. TCRdb's table, derived via immunoSEQ multiplex PCR, lists solely in-frame clones and lacks some. The data contain a few hundred thousand clones, roughly 90% of them singletons. Sequenced material: PBMCs or T cells enriched from blood (not recorded which). The receptors derive from a woman aged 40 to 50 who had recovered from COVID-19.

This clone was counted only a few times. The chain recombines TRBV24-1 with TRBJ2-7; 8 nucleotides align to TRBD2. The J segment lost 10 bases and the V segment lost 2 bases, leaving 9 bases of the junction unmatched. The germline gives CDR1 KGHDR, CDR2 SFDVKD. The CDR3 totals 14 residues. CDR3 in amino acids: CATSDSSGSTKQYF. CDR3 bases: TGTGCCACCAGTGATTCTAGCGGGTCTACGAAACAGTACTTC.

A single count supports this clone. The chain carries TRBV19 and TRBJ1-2; 7 bases are a match to TRBD1. Germline V gene lookup returns CDR1 LNHDA and CDR2 SQIVND (reference sequence). The CDR3 sequence is 14 residues long. V shed 4 bases and J 4 bases; nucleotides not matched to a gene: 6. DNA of the CDR3: TGTGCCAGTAGTACCCGGGACAGCGTCTATGGCTACACCTTC. Translating gives CASSTRDSVYGYTF.

This chain joins TRBV6-5 and TRBJ2-7; 9 bases agree with TRBD1. Germline V gene lookup returns CDR1 MNHEY and CDR2 SVGAGI. V dropped 2 bases and J dropped 0; count of bases not matched to a gene: 2. There are 15 residues in the CDR3. The CDR3 bases are TGTGCCAGCAGTTACACAGGGGGCCTCTCCTACGAGCAGTACTTC. Its protein product is CASSYTGGLSYEQYF.

The J gene is TRBJ2-1, the V gene TRBV11-2, with TRBD2 matching 8 bases. After removal of 5 bases from V and 9 bases from J, the junction contained 9 bases not matched to a gene. CDR3 length: 14 residues. CDR1 SGHAT and CDR2 FQNNGV come from the germline V gene. In DNA, the CDR3 is TGTGCCAGCAGCCGAGGAGCGGGAGTAAGTGAGCAGTTCTTC. This codes for CASSRGAGVSEQFF.

V and J are TRBV7-2 and TRBJ2-4, with 11 bases identical to TRBD1. The CDR3 contains 15 residues. Germline trimming cut 3 bases from V and 6 bases from J; bases unmatched to any gene: 4. The V gene's germline CDR1 is SGHTA and CDR2 FQGNSA. CDR3 sequence reads: CASSLSGQGANIQYF. The DNA for the CDR3 is TGTGCCAGCAGCTTGTCTGGACAGGGGGCAAACATTCAGTACTTC.

The V gene is TRBV27, the J gene TRBJ1-5, with 8 bases that match TRBD1. The CDR3 totals 15 residues. Germline CDR1 reads MNHEY; CDR2 reads SMNVEV (reference sequence). The ends lost 4 bases at V and 1 base at J; junction bases unmatched: 3. DNA of the CDR3: TGTGCCAGCAGTTGGACAGGGCTCAGCAATCAGCCCCAGCATTTT. It is translated as CASSWTGLSNQPQHF.

This chain uses TRBV4-3 with TRBJ2-5, with D possibly matching TRBD1 (5 bases). Looked up from germline, CDR1 is LGHNA and CDR2 is YSLEER. The V end lost 4 bases, the J end lost 2 bases, and 11 bases lay between the germline ends. The CDR3 contains 14 residues. The CDR3 DNA sequence: TGCGCCAGCAGCCCCCGGACATCTCAAGAGACCCAGTACTTC. This sequence encodes CASSPRTSQETQYF.

This rearrangement joins TRBV5-8 to TRBJ1-1; no clear D gene. V gave up 2 bases and J gave up 3 bases, with 8 bases separating them. Germline loops: CDR1 SGHTS, CDR2 YDEGEE. The CDR3 sequence is 13 residues long. The CDR3 loop reads CASSFGPDTEAFF. Here the CDR3 DNA reads TGTGCCAGCAGCTTTGGGCCTGACACTGAAGCTTTCTTT.

This clone was seen just once. This chain uses TRBV7-2 with TRBJ1-2, with 7 bases fitting TRBD1. The junction had 4 bases not matched to a gene; V was cut back by 5 bases and J by 4 bases. CDR3 length: 13 residues. Germline assignment: CDR1 SGHTA and CDR2 FQGNSA. DNA of the CDR3: TGTGCCAGCAGCGGGAGACAGGGCTATGGCTACACCTTC. Translating gives CASSGRQGYGYTF.

The chain carries TRBV9 and TRBJ2-3; no definite D call. CDR1 and CDR2 from the germline V gene are SGDLS and YYNGEE. V was trimmed by 2 bases and J by 2 bases, leaving 12 bases between them. The CDR3 has 15 residues. CDR3 DNA: TGTGCCAGCAGCGTTCCAGAGGATCCCACAGATACGCAGTATTTT. Amino acids: CASSVPEDPTDTQYF.

The genes are TRBV5-1 and TRBJ2-7; TRBD2 matches 11 bases. This CDR3 comprises 16 residues. The J segment lost 4 bases and the V segment lost 2 bases, leaving 8 bases of the junction unmatched. From germline, CDR1 is SGHRS and CDR2 YFSETQ. The CDR3 coding sequence is TGCGCCAGCAGCTTACGTGCTAGCGGGAGGCTGTACGAGCAGTACTTC. It encodes CASSLRASGRLYEQYF.

The rearrangement joins TRBV29-1 to TRBJ2-1; 9 bases agree with TRBD1. With V trimmed by 8 bases and J by 4 bases, 12 bases remained unmatched. The germline V gene encodes CDR1 SQVTM and CDR2 ANQGSEA. The CDR3 loop spans 15 amino acids. This CDR3 reads CSSFGGQGIYNEQFF. The CDR3 DNA sequence: TGCAGCTCCTTCGGGGGACAGGGTATATACAATGAGCAGTTCTTC.

This chain connects TRBV3-1 (or the pseudogene TRBV3-2) to TRBJ2-1, with 7 bases matching TRBD2. This CDR3 has 13 amino acids. Germline CDR1 is LGHDT and CDR2 is YNNKEL (reference sequence). V trimming: 2 bases; J trimming: 12 bases; junction bases outside the gene matches: 7. As DNA, the CDR3 is TGTGCCAGCAGCCAACTTCGGGGGAGGGGGCAGTTCTTC. This encodes CASSQLRGRGQFF.

This rearrangement joins TRBV4-1 to TRBJ2-3; D is undetermined. This CDR3 region has 16 residues. Germline CDR1 and CDR2: MGHRA and YSYEKL. V was cut by 4 bases and J by 4 bases, with 18 bases left in between. The chain's CDR3 is CASSPRPEYVADTQYF. The CDR3 region has the DNA TGCGCCAGCAGCCCTCGTCCCGAGTATGTGGCAGATACGCAGTATTTT.

The chain is built from TRBV7-2 and TRBJ2-3; tentative D call: TRBD1 (5 bases). V was shortened by 3 bases and J by 0 bases, with 7 bases between the two germline ends. Germline V lookup: CDR1 SGHTA, CDR2 FQGNSA. The CDR3 spans 14 residues. For the CDR3, the DNA is TGTGCCAGCAGCTTGACAGCGAGCACAGATACGCAGTATTTT. This translates into CASSLTASTDTQYF.

V usage is TRBV5-6 and J usage is TRBJ2-7; a possible D gene is TRBD1 (5 bases). Between the trimmed V and J ends, which lost 2 bases and 4 bases, there was a span of 7 bases. The germline CDR1 and CDR2 sequences are SGHDT and YYEEEE. This CDR3 contains 12 residues. The CDR3 DNA is TGTGCCAGCAGCTTACGACAGTACGAGCAGTACTTC. Translated, it gives CASSLRQYEQYF. Variable domain in full (rest from reference TRBV5-6 and TRBJ2-7): DAGVTQSPTHLIKTRGQQVTLRCSPKSGHDTVSWYQQALGQGPQFIFQYYEEEERQRGNFPDRFSGHQFPNYSSELNVNALLLGDSALYLCASSLRQYEQYFGPGTRLTVT.

This chain links TRBV6-4 with TRBJ1-6; D uncertain. The CDR3 contains 14 residues. V was shortened by 3 bases and J by 6 bases, with 9 bases between the two germline ends. CDR1 and CDR2 (germline): MRHNA, SNTAGT. The CDR3 here is CASSDREFNSPLHF. The DNA of the CDR3 is TGTGCCAGCAGTGATCGGGAGTTTAATTCACCCCTCCACTTT.

The V gene is TRBV5-8, the J gene TRBJ2-3; 8 bases match TRBD2. CDR3 length equals 16 residues. Germline V gene data show CDR1 as SGHTS and CDR2 as YDEGEE. V shed 0 bases, J shed 5 bases, and the junction held 8 bases outside the gene matches. This chain's CDR3 is CASSLGLTSARDTQYF. The CDR3 DNA reads TGTGCCAGCAGCTTGGGTTTGACTAGCGCCAGAGATACGCAGTATTTT.

This clone appeared a few times. This sequence joins TRBV24-1 and TRBJ2-5, with 7 bases identical to TRBD1. V shed 4 bases, J shed 2 bases, and the junction held 6 bases outside the gene matches. CDR1 and CDR2 from the germline V gene are KGHDR and SFDVKD. The CDR3 sequence is 15 residues long. The CDR3 sequence is CATSDFMTGQETQYF. Written as DNA, the CDR3 is TGTGCCACCAGTGACTTTATGACAGGGCAAGAGACCCAGTACTTC.